Listed here are 31 T cell receptor beta chains from one sample, sequenced in a study of vaccination and CD4 T cells after COVID-19. Sequenced with the Oncomine TCR Beta short-read assay was DNA taken from cultured CD4+ T cells. TCRdb fed the PCR reads into MiXCR, producing one record per CDR3 protein. The repertoire holds about 18,000 distinct CDR3 sequences, just under 55% seen once, with roughly 9.1% in the top ten. The treatment: roughly ten-day PBMC culture with coronavirus spike peptide pools or control peptides (ViraFEST assay). These receptors are not linked to any known antigen. The sample comprised CD4+ T cells from blood, cultured in vitro. The receptors shown here come from a human donor who had recovered from COVID-19.

This clonotype was found a few times. The chain joins TRBV6-2 or TRBV6-3 to TRBJ2-5; D remains ambiguous. Trimming took off 3 bases at V and 2 bases at J, with 13 bases between the two ends. CDR3 length equals 15 residues. Germline V gene lookup returns CDR1 MNHEY and CDR2 SVGEGT. The CDR3 spells CASSYTPTSQETQYF. CDR3 bases: TGTGCCAGCAGTTATACCCCGACTTCTCAAGAGACCCAGTACTTC.

CDR3 protein: CGRGGQVRQETQYF. The CDR3 nucleotides are TGCGGTCGAGGGGGACAGGTACGCCAAGAGACCCAGTACTTC. J is TRBJ2-5 and V is TRBV20-1, with TRBD1 matching over 8 bases. The V gene's germline CDR1 is DFQATT and CDR2 SNEGSKA (reference sequence). The CDR3 spans 14 residues.

The CDR3 sequence: CASSFNYNEQFF. CDR3 coding DNA: TGTGCCAGCAGCTTCAACTACAATGAGCAGTTCTTC. This chain connects TRBV9 to TRBJ2-1; no clear D. The CDR3 consists of 12 residues. V was cut by 4 bases and J by 3 bases, with 5 bases left in between. The germline V gene has CDR1 SGDLS and CDR2 YYNGEE.

The gene calls are TRBV29-1 and TRBJ2-5; perhaps D is TRBD1 or TRBD2 (5 bases each). CDR3 length equals 15 residues. V was shortened by 3 bases and J by 5 bases, with 19 bases between the two germline ends. CDR1 SQVTM and CDR2 ANQGSEA come from the germline V gene. This chain's CDR3 is CSVERESGFGETQYF. CDR3 coding DNA: TGCAGCGTTGAGAGGGAGTCAGGGTTCGGGGAGACCCAGTACTTC.

V usage is TRBV12-3 or TRBV12-4 and J usage is TRBJ2-3, with 12 bases matching TRBD2. With V trimmed by 8 bases and J by 0 bases, 9 bases remained unmatched. The CDR3 runs 17 residues. In DNA, the CDR3 is TGTGCCAGCGCCTTACGGACTAGCGGGGCTAGCACAGATACGCAGTATTTT. Translating it yields CASALRTSGASTDTQYF.

V gene TRBV18 combines with J gene TRBJ1-1, with a tentative D call TRBD1 (6 bases). The germline V gene has CDR1 KGHSH and CDR2 LQKENI. The CDR3 runs 15 residues. V lost 6 bases and J 0 bases, leaving 14 bases between the germline ends. CDR3 in DNA: TGTGCCAGCTCGCGCTCAGGGGCAATGAACACTGAAGCTTTCTTT. Translated: CASSRSGAMNTEAFF.

The V call is TRBV20-1, the J call TRBJ2-1, with 8 bases identical to TRBD2. The CDR3 runs to 17 residues. The germline gives CDR1 DFQATT, CDR2 SNEGSKA (reference sequence). V lost 0 bases to trimming and J lost 5 bases; unmatched junction nucleotides: 12. This chain's CDR3 is CSARDALREGSDNEQFF. In DNA, the CDR3 is TGCAGTGCTAGAGATGCCCTACGGGAGGGGTCTGACAATGAGCAGTTCTTC.

V and J are TRBV10-1 and TRBJ1-2; perhaps TRBD1 as D (5 bases). Germline CDR1 is WNHNN and CDR2 is SYGVQD (reference sequence). Deletions cut 7 bases from V and 2 bases from J, with 23 bases between. The CDR3 runs to 17 residues. The DNA for the CDR3 is TGCGCCAGCACTTCCCCCCAGGGCGCTTTGACGAACTATGGCTACACCTTC. Encoded protein: CASTSPQGALTNYGYTF.

The rearrangement uses TRBV12-3 or TRBV12-4 and TRBJ2-1, with a weak D call TRBD2 (5 bases). With 4 bases removed from V and 0 bases from J, the gap between germline ends came to 13 bases. The CDR3 length is 16 residues. The DNA for the CDR3 is TGTGCCAGCAGTTCGTATACGGGGAGCTCCTACAATGAGCAGTTCTTC. This encodes CASSSYTGSSYNEQFF.

Here the CDR3 DNA reads TGCAGTGCTAAAAATGAAAAACTGTTTTTT. Its protein product is CSAKNEKLFF. The chain links TRBV20-1 to TRBJ1-4; no clear D gene. CDR3 size: 10 residues. Germline CDR1 and CDR2: DFQATT and SNEGSKA (reference sequence). The ends were cut back, 4 bases at V and 5 bases at J, with 2 bases in the middle.

This chain connects TRBV6-2 or TRBV6-3 to TRBJ2-7; no definite D call. CDR3 length: 13 amino acids. The germline CDR1 and CDR2 sequences are MNHEY and SVGEGT. Trimming pared 7 bases from V and 5 bases from J, leaving 15 bases between. Written as DNA, the CDR3 is TGTGCCAGCAACCCAGACGGAGCCAACGAGCAGTACTTC. This sequence encodes CASNPDGANEQYF.

The chain recombines TRBV11-3 with TRBJ2-3, with 13 bases identical to TRBD2. Unmatched junction bases numbered 8, after V lost 5 bases and J lost 6 bases. This CDR3 region has 16 residues. CDR1 SGHNT and CDR2 YENEEA come from the germline V gene. In nucleotides, the CDR3 is TGTGCCAGCAGCCACGGGACTAGCGGGGCTTCCGATACGCAGTATTTT. Protein: CASSHGTSGASDTQYF.

Comments on this clonotype: The junction departs from the called germline gene at one end, perhaps through a read error. The rearrangement joins TRBV7-7 to TRBJ2-5; 7 bases align to TRBD1. This CDR3 region has 13 residues. CDR1 and CDR2 from the germline V gene are SSHAT and FNYEAQ (reference sequence). CDR3 region: CASSFTGEETQYF. CDR3 coding DNA: TGTGCTAGCAGCTTCACAGGGGAAGAGACCCAGTACTTC.

The V call is TRBV20-1, the J call TRBJ2-7; D not certain. This CDR3 spans 15 amino acids. Trimming stripped 4 bases from V and 3 bases from J, with 19 bases between. Germline V gives CDR1 DFQATT, CDR2 SNEGSKA (reference sequence). The CDR3 DNA reads TGCAGTGCTAATAGGGTGGCGGCGAGTAACTACGAGCAGTACTTC. Protein sequence: CSANRVAASNYEQYF.

The chain recombines TRBV2 with TRBJ2-1; D ambiguous. The CDR3 runs to 13 residues. The V gene's germline CDR1 is SNHLY and CDR2 FYNNEI. V was pared by 4 bases and J by 5 bases, with 9 bases between. CDR3 amino acids: CASSARADNEQFF. For the CDR3, the DNA is TGTGCCAGCAGTGCCCGGGCCGACAATGAGCAGTTCTTC. Filled out from reference TRBV2 and TRBJ2-1, the complete variable domain reads EPEVTQTPSHQVTQMGQEVILRCVPISNHLYFYWYRQILGQKVEFLVSFYNNEISEKSEIFDDQFSVERPDGSNFTLKIRSTKLEDSAMYFCASSARADNEQFFGPGTRLTVL.

This chain uses TRBV30 with TRBJ2-2; unclear D gene. This CDR3 is 13 amino acids long. V lost 4 bases and J lost 2, with 8 bases in between. Germline assignment: CDR1 GTSNPN and CDR2 SVGIG (reference sequence). The CDR3 DNA is TGTGCCTGGATTGCCACCAACACCGGGGAGCTGTTTTTT. As protein: CAWIATNTGELFF.

This clonotype was recorded a few times. The rearrangement joins TRBV19 to TRBJ2-3, with TRBD2 identical over 10 bases. CDR3 length: 14 amino acids. Germline V gene sequence: CDR1 LNHDA, CDR2 SQIVND (reference sequence). Losses at the gene ends were 8 bases for V and 1 base for J; bases not matched to a gene: 3. This CDR3 reads CASGSGRGTDTQYF. The DNA of the CDR3 is TGTGCCAGTGGCAGCGGGAGGGGCACAGATACGCAGTATTTT.

V is TRBV7-8 and J is TRBJ2-1; 9 nucleotides agree with TRBD2. The CDR3 covers 15 residues. Germline CDR1 is SGHVS and CDR2 is FQNEAQ. Germline trimming cut 2 bases from V and 10 bases from J; bases unmatched to any gene: 9. The CDR3 bases are TGTGCCAGCAGCTTAAAGGCGGGAGGGCGGGGGGAGCAGTTCTTC. Amino acid sequence: CASSLKAGGRGEQFF.

The rearrangement uses TRBV20-1 and TRBJ2-7; the D is unclear. Germline V gene lookup returns CDR1 DFQATT and CDR2 SNEGSKA (reference sequence). The CDR3 is 15 amino acids. V gave up 6 bases and J gave up 1 base, with 19 bases separating them. CDR3: CSARPPDGRSYEQYF. CDR3 DNA sequence: TGCAGTGCCCGACCCCCGGACGGACGTTCCTACGAGCAGTACTTC.

The CDR3 DNA reads as TGTGCCAGTAGGCGGGACAGGGGGTATGGCAATCAGCCCCAGCATTTT. Translated: CASRRDRGYGNQPQHF. This chain uses TRBV19 with TRBJ1-5; 11 bases line up with TRBD1. After removal of 6 bases from V and 2 bases from J, the junction contained 6 bases not matched to a gene. This CDR3 is built from 16 residues. The germline V gene encodes CDR1 LNHDA and CDR2 SQIVND (reference sequence).

The sample holds a few counts of this clonotype. J is TRBJ1-1 and V is TRBV20-1; no definite D call. The CDR3 has 16 residues. Trimming removed 0 bases from V and 1 base from J, with 15 bases in between. The germline V gene has CDR1 DFQATT and CDR2 SNEGSKA (reference sequence). The CDR3 loop reads CSARDRILGGNTEAFF. The CDR3 coding sequence is TGCAGTGCTAGAGATCGGATCCTTGGTGGGAACACTGAAGCTTTCTTT.

This chain connects TRBV11-2 to TRBJ2-1; 7 positions agree with TRBD2. This CDR3 contains 14 residues. The V and J ends lost 0 bases and 9 bases, in that order; junction bases with no gene match: 5. The germline CDR1 and CDR2 sequences are SGHAT and FQNNGV. The CDR3 nucleotides are TGTGCCAGCAGCTTAGAACGGGGGGTGGGTGAGCAGTTCTTC. Encoded protein: CASSLERGVGEQFF.

V usage is TRBV19 and J usage is TRBJ1-5; 8 bases agree with TRBD1. Per germline, CDR1 LNHDA and CDR2 SQIVND (reference sequence). This CDR3 has 17 amino acids. Trimming cost V 5 bases and J 2 bases; bases outside gene matches: 11. CDR3 sequence: CASSSWTGREGNQPQHF. The CDR3 DNA reads as TGTGCCAGTAGTTCTTGGACAGGGAGGGAAGGCAATCAGCCCCAGCATTTT.

The chain employs TRBV19 and TRBJ1-1; unclear D gene. Trimming pared 8 bases from V and 3 bases from J, leaving 19 bases between. This CDR3 region has 15 residues. Germline V gene lookup returns CDR1 LNHDA and CDR2 SQIVND (reference sequence). CDR3 in amino acids: CASRTLGVPDTEAFF. CDR3 coding DNA: TGTGCCAGTCGCACCCTCGGGGTCCCCGACACTGAAGCTTTCTTT.

This clonotype has a handful of counts. The chain recombines TRBV7-2 with TRBJ2-2; TRBD1 might be the D (5 bases). Deletions cut 4 bases from V and 1 base from J, with 10 bases between. Germline lookup yields CDR1 SGHTA and CDR2 FQGNSA. This CDR3 is 15 amino acids long. The CDR3 protein is CASSSTGQNTGELFF. The DNA of the CDR3 is TGTGCCAGCAGCTCCACCGGACAGAACACCGGGGAGCTGTTTTTT.

The chain has TRBV20-1 and TRBJ1-1; D remains ambiguous. CDR1 is DFQATT and CDR2 is SNEGSKA in the germline V gene (reference sequence). V lost 0 bases and J 10 bases, leaving 15 bases between the germline ends. The CDR3 sequence is 13 residues long. The CDR3 region is CSARDPAPRGAFF. In nucleotides, the CDR3 is TGCAGTGCTAGAGATCCGGCTCCACGGGGAGCTTTCTTT.

This clonotype has a handful of counts. V and J are TRBV20-1 and TRBJ1-4; 11 bases are a match to TRBD1. The CDR3 covers 17 residues. Trimming took 3 bases from V and 3 from J; bases not matched to a gene: 9. From germline, CDR1 is DFQATT and CDR2 SNEGSKA (reference sequence). The CDR3 DNA follows: TGCAGTGCTAGTGAAGGGACAGGGGGGCCTCCTAATGAAAAACTGTTTTTT. It translates to CSASEGTGGPPNEKLFF.

The chain is built from TRBV19 and TRBJ1-1; possible D gene TRBD1, 6 bases. V was cut by 6 bases and J by 3 bases, with 17 bases left in between. This CDR3 has 15 residues. The germline CDR1 and CDR2 sequences are LNHDA and SQIVND (reference sequence). The CDR3 loop reads CASSPRGGADTEAFF. The CDR3 coding sequence is TGTGCCAGTAGCCCCCGGGGGGGGGCGGACACTGAAGCTTTCTTT.

The CDR3 here is CASSLPEGLTGELFF. The CDR3 nucleotides read TGTGCCAGCAGTTTGCCGGAAGGGTTGACCGGGGAGCTGTTTTTT. The chain couples TRBV6-2 or TRBV6-3 to TRBJ2-2; D call uncertain. V gave up 4 bases and J gave up 5 bases, with 14 bases separating them. Looked up from germline, CDR1 is MNHEY and CDR2 is SVGEGT. This CDR3 has 15 amino acids.

This chain links TRBV20-1 with TRBJ1-4, with 9 bases fitting TRBD1. CDR1 is DFQATT, CDR2 SNEGSKA, per germline (reference sequence). The CDR3 covers 14 residues. V shed 0 bases, J shed 7 bases, and the junction held 3 bases outside the gene matches. The CDR3 protein is CSAREGQGGEKLFF. The CDR3 coding sequence is TGCAGTGCTAGAGAGGGACAGGGAGGTGAAAAACTGTTTTTT.

This chain uses TRBV5-6 with TRBJ2-5; D tentatively reads TRBD1 or TRBD2 (5 bases each). V was clipped by 4 bases and J by 1 base, with 11 bases between them. Germline values: CDR1 SGHDT, CDR2 YYEEEE. The CDR3 is 14 residues long. The CDR3 DNA reads as TGTGCCAGCAGCCCTGGTGGGGGCCAAGAGACCCAGTACTTC. Translated: CASSPGGGQETQYF.